Below are 11 T cell receptor beta chains sequenced from a single sample in a study of blood T cell repertoires in COVID-19. Data came from immunoSEQ multiplex PCR; TCRdb stores just in-frame clones and leaves some out. The table lists over 130,000 clones, 77% of them singletons. Input material: peripheral blood. These receptors all stem from a woman in her forties or fifties with active or convalescent COVID-19.

This clone was seen a single time. The chain uses TRBV11-2 and TRBJ2-1, with D perhaps matching TRBD2 (6 bases). The CDR3 spans 13 residues. Germline lookup yields CDR1 SGHAT and CDR2 FQNNGV. Trimming pared 0 bases from V and 14 bases from J, leaving 14 bases between. The CDR3 bases are TGTGCCAGCAGCTTAGATCGGTCTAGCGTCGAGTTCTTC. It yields the protein CASSLDRSSVEFF.

This clone came up a few times. V usage is TRBV9 and J usage is TRBJ1-4; TRBD1 matches at 8 bases. CDR1 SGDLS and CDR2 YYNGEE come from the germline V gene. The V gene end was trimmed by 0 bases and the J gene end by 1 base; junction bases not matched to a gene: 14. The CDR3 sequence is 20 residues long. This CDR3 reads CASSVEGPTGELVTNEKLFF. The CDR3 DNA follows: TGTGCCAGCAGCGTAGAAGGCCCGACAGGGGAATTGGTAACTAATGAAAAACTGTTTTTT. Supplemented by reference TRBV9 and TRBJ1-4, the full variable domain reads DSGVTQTPKHLITATGQRVTLRCSPRSGDLSVYWYQQSLDQGLQFLIQYYNGEERAKGNILERFSAQQFPDLHSELNLSSLELGDSALYFCASSVEGPTGELVTNEKLFFGSGTQLSVL.

The table lists this clone with a count of one. The chain carries TRBV7-2 and TRBJ2-2, with D possibly TRBD1 on 6 matching bases. This CDR3 is built from 15 residues. V was cut by 5 bases and J by 0 bases, with 10 bases left in between. Germline CDR1 is SGHTA and CDR2 is FQGNSA. For the CDR3, the DNA is TGTGCCAGCAGCACACAGGGAGCGAACACCGGGGAGCTGTTTTTT. Protein product: CASSTQGANTGELFF.

This chain links TRBV18 with TRBJ2-1, with 9 bases identical to TRBD1. The germline V gene has CDR1 KGHSH and CDR2 LQKENI. J was trimmed by 3 bases and V by 3 bases; bases with no gene match: 9. This CDR3 comprises 17 residues. The CDR3 DNA follows: TGTGCCAGCTCACCCCCTTCCGGGACAGGGAACTACAATGAGCAGTTCTTC. Encoded protein: CASSPPSGTGNYNEQFF.

The CDR3 is CASRGGTYDNSPLHF. In DNA form, the CDR3 reads TGTGCCAGCAGGGGAGGGACGTATGATAATTCACCCCTCCACTTT. This chain uses TRBV2 with TRBJ1-6; weak D call: TRBD1 (5 bases). Looked up from germline, CDR1 is SNHLY and CDR2 is FYNNEI. The CDR3 runs 15 residues. The ends were cut back, 6 bases at V and 5 bases at J, with 14 bases in the middle.

The J gene is TRBJ1-1, the V gene TRBV11-2, with 8 nucleotides matching TRBD1. V lost 5 bases to trimming and J lost 9 bases; unmatched junction nucleotides: 5. From germline, CDR1 is SGHAT and CDR2 FQNNGV. The length of the CDR3 is 12 residues. The CDR3 nucleotides are TGTGCCAGCAGCCTCGTCAGGGGGCAAGCTTTCTTT. It codes for CASSLVRGQAFF.

The chain is built from TRBV7-8 and TRBJ2-3; maybe TRBD2 (6 bases). Germline assignment: CDR1 SGHVS and CDR2 FQNEAQ. V was pared by 1 base and J by 4 bases, with 9 bases between. The CDR3 extends over 14 amino acids. This chain's CDR3 is CASSLVWGADTQYF. The DNA of the CDR3 is TGTGCCAGCAGCTTAGTCTGGGGGGCAGATACGCAGTATTTT.

The chain is built from TRBV27 and TRBJ1-2; 12 bases are a match to TRBD1. Germline CDR1 reads MNHEY; CDR2 reads SMNVEV (reference sequence). The CDR3 runs 17 residues. V shed 6 bases and J 5 bases; nucleotides not matched to a gene: 13. DNA of the CDR3: TGTGCCAGCAGCCTTTTTTCCTCGGGACAGGGGGCTTATGGCTACACCTTC. It translates to CASSLFSSGQGAYGYTF.

V and J are TRBV2 and TRBJ2-1, with 9 bases identical to TRBD1. Germline V CDR1 and CDR2: SNHLY, FYNNEI. J was trimmed by 8 bases and V by 9 bases; bases with no gene match: 17. This CDR3 is built from 16 residues. CDR3 nucleotide sequence: TGTGCCAGGAATAAACAGGGGGCCTTTTGGGCGGATGAGCAGTTCTTC. Its translation: CARNKQGAFWADEQFF.

The chain uses TRBV29-1 and TRBJ1-2; D gene uncertain. V lost 0 bases, J lost 4 bases, and 9 bases lay in between. Germline CDR1 reads SQVTM; CDR2 reads ANQGSEA. The CDR3 has 13 residues. CDR3 nucleotides: TGCAGCGTTGAAGAAGGCGGGTTCTATGGCTACACCTTC. Translating gives CSVEEGGFYGYTF.

V usage is TRBV11-2 and J usage is TRBJ2-5, with D perhaps matching TRBD2 (6 bases). The germline CDR1 and CDR2 sequences are SGHAT and FQNNGV. V was clipped by 7 bases and J by 4 bases, with 13 bases between them. The CDR3 contains 13 residues. DNA of the CDR3: TGTGCCAGCACCGCCCCCGGGGGAGAGACCCAGTACTTC. It translates to CASTAPGGETQYF.